This T cell receptor beta chain stems from a study of blood T cell repertoires in COVID-19 (dated by TCRdb to about 2020). In the study overall: Samples from collaborators originated in the United States, Italy and Spain and spanned both the acute and convalescent phases of COVID-19. The repertoires were made available in a free public database intended to serve as a resource for research on the immune response to SARS-CoV-2. Where available, HLA class I and class II types were taken from metadata supplied by the sample provider and were not determined by assay-based typing. The prospective study material was composed of cDNA or gDNA derived from T cells, B-cell-depleted T cells, or PBMCs. The dataset comprised deeply sampled blood TCRbeta repertoires from subjects exposed to, actively infected with, or recovered from COVID-19. The samples were drawn from the first 160 participants of the ongoing ImmuneRACE study and from over 950 subjects provided by 6 global collaborators. Nearly every sample came with metadata listing a de-identified subject ID, COVID-19 status, age in years and sex.

The immunoSEQ Assay, a bias-controlled multiplex PCR, was used to amplify TCRbeta CDR3 regions from genomic DNA. The original pipeline was this. Within the assay, amplification of reference gene primers was used to estimate how many nucleated cells each sample contained. To quantify the absolute abundance of each unique TCRbeta CDR3 rearrangement, sequence reads were collapsed and filtered. For each sample, productive Simpson clonality was calculated as the square root of Simpson's diversity index over productive rearrangements. TCRdb carries this immuneACCESS record with in-frame sequences only. Its versions omit some clonotypes, under half of them owing to an unresolved V gene in the studies checked, with the rest unexplained. D and trimming come from the DNA, and the V and J calls and clone size come from that table. For this sample the table gives 200,000 or so clones, of which roughly 90% were detected only once. The ten largest make up approximately 8.1% of the sample.

The paper as a whole reports these results and caveats: Clinical and demographic metadata were provided uncurated, with the amount varying by source and participant.

Via the germline V gene, CDR1 is LGHNA and CDR2 YNFKEQ. V is trimmed back by 1 base and J by 0 bases, and the junction contains 2 bases that no gene match accounts for. From the cysteine up to the phenylalanine, the CDR3 has a length of 15 residues. CDR3 DNA is the only sequence kept; it has 45 bases, read in frame from the first base. Enrolling through a virtual design, the prospective study's participants ranged in age from roughly 18 to 89 years and lived across some 22 United States geographic areas. To assign participants to cohorts, the prospective study relied on clinical history that participants themselves reported in a screening survey and a study questionnaire. Recovered participants in ImmuneRACE Cohort 3 were defined as having two consecutive negative NP/OP PCR tests, clearance from a healthcare professional, or resolution of symptoms. Mobile phlebotomists in the prospective study collected whole blood, serum and a nasopharyngeal or oropharyngeal swab from every participant. Participants in the prospective study had the option to provide additional blood draws and questionnaires over a roughly two-month period. Before DNA extraction, prospective study blood samples were shipped either frozen or at room temperature.

Turning to this clone: Its specific antigen is unknown. No clone much larger than this one lies a single base away; base qualities are absent.

Recombination linked TRBV4-2 to TRBJ2-5; 7 bases in between match TRBD1. Sequenced sample: PBMCs or T cells enriched from blood (not recorded which). This sequence was found in a young woman who had recovered from COVID-19. The CDR3 region has the sequence CASSQGTGDQETQYF. The DNA sequence is TGTGCCAGCAGCCAAGGGACAGGTGACCAAGAGACCCAGTACTTC.